Below, 9 T cell receptor beta chains from the same sample are listed, as sequenced in a study of breast tumors, draining lymph nodes, adjacent tissues listed by TCRdb under 2016. The axillary draining lymph nodes of breast cancer patients were the source of the lymph node samples. To prepare the library, multiplex PCR was applied. The sequencer listed for this sample is Illumina HiSeq 2000. TCRdb redid the processing of the public reads, applying fastp at Q25 and MiXCR, and retained in-frame beta chains. Rows merge per CDR3 protein into single entries with the most common DNA and genes. Present in this sample are some 100,000 distinct CDR3 sequences, around 20% of which were seen just once. The ten biggest clones cover approximately 1.2% of the sample. The sample taken for sequencing was axillary lymph node tissue. The receptors stem from a female donor with breast cancer. Some clones in this sample may be carry-over from other donors' samples.

V is TRBV10-3 and J is TRBJ2-7, with TRBD2 matching 11 bases. This CDR3 region has 14 residues. Germline assignment: CDR1 ENHRY and CDR2 SYGVKD. Trimming removed 6 bases from V and 2 bases from J; junction bases left unmatched: 3. The CDR3 is CAIRGTSGTYEQYF. The CDR3 DNA reads TGTGCCATCAGGGGGACTAGCGGCACCTACGAGCAGTACTTC.

This clonotype was seen more than once but under ten times. This may be a read error, as it is one base from a much larger clone. The chain combines TRBV6-5 with TRBJ1-2; possibly TRBD1 for D (5 bases). Germline CDR1 MNHEY, CDR2 SVGAGI. This CDR3 is built from 12 residues. Trimming shortened V by 5 bases and J by 8 bases, and 12 bases separated the two germline ends. The CDR3 loop is CASSGAGIGYTF. The CDR3 DNA sequence: TGTGCCAGCAGTGGGGCAGGGATAGGCTACACCTTC.

Only a few counts were recorded for this clonotype. The chain links TRBV28 to TRBJ2-3; 9 bases match TRBD2. CDR3 size: 17 residues. Germline V CDR1 and CDR2: MDHEN, SYDVKM. The V segment lost 4 bases and the J segment 0 bases; nucleotides outside the gene matches: 8. CDR3 amino acids: CASSSTLAGPSTDTQYF. The DNA for the CDR3 is TGTGCCAGCAGTTCCACCCTAGCGGGACCCAGCACAGATACGCAGTATTTT.

This clonotype was detected many times. The chain uses TRBV2 and TRBJ2-7, with TRBD1 matching over 8 bases. The CDR3 is 14 amino acids. With V trimmed by 2 bases and J by 4 bases, 4 bases remained unmatched. In germline, CDR1 is SNHLY, CDR2 FYNNEI. The CDR3 nucleotides are TGTGCCAGCAGTGAATCGGGACAGGTATACGAGCAGTACTTC. It encodes CASSESGQVYEQYF.

This clonotype was seen at least ten times. This chain joins TRBV7-8 and TRBJ2-4, with 8 bases aligning to TRBD1. V was pared by 4 bases and J by 11 bases, with 10 bases of the junction left unmatched. This CDR3 spans 14 amino acids. Germline CDR1 is SGHVS and CDR2 is FQNEAQ. The CDR3 DNA sequence: TGTGCCAGCAGCTCGACAGGGGTGTCTTGGGTTCAGTACTTC. This sequence encodes CASSSTGVSWVQYF. The complete variable domain, with remaining parts taken from reference TRBV7-8 and TRBJ2-4, reads GAGVSQSPRYKVAKRGQDVALRCDPISGHVSLFWYQQALGQGPEFLTYFQNEAQLDKSGLPSDRFFAERPEGSVSTLKIQRTQQEDSAVYLCASSSTGVSWVQYFGAGTRLSVL.

This clonotype was picked up many times. The chain joins TRBV6-5 to TRBJ2-6; TRBD1 aligns across 7 bases. The CDR3 covers 20 residues. Germline V gives CDR1 MNHEY, CDR2 SVGAGI. Trimming cost V 1 base and J 1 base; bases outside gene matches: 13. The CDR3 DNA follows: TGTGCCAGCAGTTACTTATATAACAGGGGCCCCGAGTCTGGGGCCAACGTCCTGACTTTC. Translating gives CASSYLYNRGPESGANVLTF.

The chain couples TRBV20-1 to TRBJ2-1; D might be TRBD1 (6 bases). There are 14 residues in the CDR3. The germline V gene encodes CDR1 DFQATT and CDR2 SNEGSKA (reference sequence). Between the trimmed V and J ends, which lost 5 bases and 0 bases, there was a span of 11 bases. As DNA, the CDR3 is TGCAGTGCTCCCCGGGACAACTCCTACAATGAGCAGTTCTTC. This codes for CSAPRDNSYNEQFF.

Many counts were recorded for this clonotype. V and J are TRBV7-2 and TRBJ2-5; D unresolved. Per germline, CDR1 SGHTA and CDR2 FQGNSA. V lost 1 base and J 2 bases, leaving 17 bases between the germline ends. The length of the CDR3 is 17 residues. The DNA for the CDR3 is TGTGCCAGCAGCTTAGGTGTCCTAGTGGGGATACAAGAGACCCAGTACTTC. Protein product: CASSLGVLVGIQETQYF.

This clonotype was recorded many times. The rearrangement links TRBV9 to TRBJ2-1; maybe TRBD2 (6 bases). The V gene's germline CDR1 is SGDLS and CDR2 YYNGEE. The V end lost 3 bases, the J end lost 5 bases, and 9 bases lay between the germline ends. The CDR3 has 13 residues. CDR3 amino acids: CASSAGTHNEQFF. CDR3 nucleotide sequence: TGTGCCAGCAGCGCCGGGACTCACAATGAGCAGTTCTTC. The entire variable domain, with the rest obtained from reference TRBV9 and TRBJ2-1, is as follows: DSGVTQTPKHLITATGQRVTLRCSPRSGDLSVYWYQQSLDQGLQFLIQYYNGEERAKGNILERFSAQQFPDLHSELNLSSLELGDSALYFCASSAGTHNEQFFGPGTRLTVL.